One sample yielded the 16 T cell receptor beta chains listed below, sequenced in a study of radiotherapy plus CTLA-4 blockade in lung cancer. Data came from immunoSEQ multiplex PCR; TCRdb stores just in-frame clones and leaves some out. The sample yields approximately 97,000 clones, about 83% seen once. Specimen: peripheral blood, collected from a patient treated with radiotherapy plus ipilimumab. The receptors shown here come from a human donor with non-small cell lung cancer who had stable disease on radiotherapy plus ipilimumab.

The chain joins TRBV10-3 to TRBJ2-1, with 9 bases that match TRBD1. CDR1 and CDR2 (germline): ENHRY, SYGVKD. The length of the CDR3 is 16 residues. V lost 0 bases to trimming and J lost 6 bases; unmatched junction nucleotides: 6. The CDR3 nucleotides read TGTGCCATCAGTGAGTCTTACAGGGGGCTTAGCAATGAGCAGTTCTTC. This translates into CAISESYRGLSNEQFF.

CDR3 loop: CASSFYRVGGYTF. In DNA form, the CDR3 reads TGTGCCAGCAGCTTTTACAGGGTTGGTGGCTACACCTTC. The chain uses TRBV5-8 and TRBJ1-2, with TRBD1 as a possible D gene (6 bases). This CDR3 contains 13 residues. Between the trimmed V and J ends, which lost 2 bases and 7 bases, there was a span of 12 bases. Germline V gene lookup returns CDR1 SGHTS and CDR2 YDEGEE.

The genes are TRBV4-2 and TRBJ1-6; D ambiguous. The CDR3 extends over 15 amino acids. From germline, CDR1 is LGHNA and CDR2 YNFKEQ. The V gene lost 0 bases and the J gene lost 3 bases, with 6 bases spanning the gap. DNA for the CDR3: TGTGCCAGCAGCCAAGAGGGAGGCTATAATTCACCCCTCCACTTT. Translating it yields CASSQEGGYNSPLHF.

The J gene is TRBJ2-7, the V gene TRBV28; 8 bases match TRBD1. CDR1 is MDHEN and CDR2 is SYDVKM in the germline V gene. The trim removed 4 bases at V and 0 bases at J, leaving 8 bases unmatched. The CDR3 length is 16 residues. The chain's CDR3 is CASSSPRTGSSYEQYF. In DNA form, the CDR3 reads TGTGCCAGCAGTTCCCCACGGACAGGGAGCTCCTACGAGCAGTACTTC.

This chain links TRBV27 with TRBJ1-2, with D uncertain. This CDR3 has 13 amino acids. The V end lost 6 bases, the J end lost 3 bases, and 11 bases lay between the germline ends. Germline CDR1 and CDR2: MNHEY and SMNVEV (reference sequence). CDR3 DNA: TGTGCCAGCAGGCCATTCAGCGACTATGGCTACACCTTC. The encoded protein is CASRPFSDYGYTF.

The CDR3 bases are TGTGCCAGCAGCGTTTACGGGGAAAATGAGCAGTTCTTC. It yields the protein CASSVYGENEQFF. The chain has TRBV9 and TRBJ2-1, with D perhaps matching TRBD2 (5 bases). Trimming took 2 bases from V and 7 from J, leaving 10 bases between them. The CDR3 loop spans 13 amino acids. Germline lookup yields CDR1 SGDLS and CDR2 YYNGEE.

CDR3 in amino acids: CASSLGTGGAPHEQYF. In DNA, the CDR3 is TGTGCCAGCAGCTTAGGAACAGGGGGCGCCCCCCACGAGCAGTACTTC. The chain carries TRBV7-9 and TRBJ2-7; TRBD1 agrees at 9 bases. CDR3 length: 16 amino acids. The germline gives CDR1 SEHNR, CDR2 FQNEAQ (reference sequence). V trimming: 1 base; J trimming: 5 bases; junction bases outside the gene matches: 9.

V and J are TRBV11-2 and TRBJ1-2; D gene unclear. CDR3 length: 16 amino acids. The germline V gene has CDR1 SGHAT and CDR2 FQNNGV. With 0 bases removed from V and 0 bases from J, the gap between germline ends came to 11 bases. CDR3 sequence: CASSLDVAKSNYGYTF. The CDR3 DNA sequence: TGTGCCAGCAGCTTAGATGTTGCAAAATCTAACTATGGCTACACCTTC.

The chain is built from TRBV7-6 and TRBJ2-6; D is ambiguous. V lost 1 base and J lost 4, with 11 bases in between. Germline CDR1 and CDR2: SGHVS and FNYEAQ. The CDR3 contains 16 residues. The CDR3 DNA is TGTGCCAGCAGCTTAGGTTGGGGTTCCGGGGCCAACGTCCTGACTTTC. It specifies CASSLGWGSGANVLTF.

This clone has only a few counts. This chain connects TRBV19 to TRBJ2-5; D gene ambiguous. V was pared by 8 bases and J by 0 bases, with 10 bases between. The CDR3 is made up of 13 amino acids. The germline CDR1 and CDR2 sequences are LNHDA and SQIVND (reference sequence). The CDR3 region is CASRAQYQETQYF. CDR3 bases: TGTGCCAGTCGAGCACAGTACCAAGAGACCCAGTACTTC.

The V call is TRBV18, the J call TRBJ1-5; weak D call: TRBD1 (5 bases). CDR3 size: 14 residues. V lost 1 base, J lost 4 bases, and 8 bases lay in between. Germline V CDR1 and CDR2: KGHSH, LQKENI. The CDR3, as DNA: TGTGCCAGCTCACCACTACAGGCTAATCAGCCCCAGCATTTT. Translation gives CASSPLQANQPQHF.

The chain has TRBV9 and TRBJ1-2; the match to TRBD1 covers 8 bases. Germline V gives CDR1 SGDLS, CDR2 YYNGEE. CDR3 length: 15 amino acids. The ends lost 0 bases at V and 4 bases at J; junction bases unmatched: 5. The CDR3 reads CASSVGNRGGYGYTF. In nucleotides, the CDR3 is TGTGCCAGCAGCGTAGGAAACAGGGGGGGCTATGGCTACACCTTC.

The chain has TRBV19 and TRBJ2-7, with D perhaps TRBD2 (6 bases). V lost 3 bases and J lost 2, with 11 bases in between. CDR1 and CDR2 from the germline V gene are LNHDA and SQIVND (reference sequence). The CDR3 is 14 amino acids. The CDR3 reads CASSMGAGAYEQYF. CDR3 nucleotide sequence: TGTGCCAGTAGTATGGGAGCGGGCGCCTACGAGCAGTACTTC.

The V and J genes are TRBV5-1 and TRBJ2-7; the match to TRBD2 covers 10 bases. Per germline, CDR1 SGHRS and CDR2 YFSETQ. J gave up 3 bases and V 4 bases, and 4 bases lay outside the gene matches. The CDR3 has 14 residues. CDR3 amino acids: CASSPGLADYEQYF. The CDR3 DNA is TGCGCCAGCAGCCCCGGACTAGCGGACTACGAGCAGTACTTC.

This chain uses TRBV9 with TRBJ2-7; 13 bases are a match to TRBD2. CDR1 and CDR2 from the germline V gene are SGDLS and YYNGEE. Trimming removed 3 bases from V and 0 bases from J; junction bases left unmatched: 9. The CDR3 runs to 18 residues. The CDR3 spells CASSAGTSGAPSSYEQYF. The CDR3 DNA sequence: TGTGCCAGCAGCGCTGGGACTAGCGGGGCCCCCAGCTCCTACGAGCAGTACTTC.

The chain couples TRBV29-1 to TRBJ1-1; D is unclear. This CDR3 comprises 11 residues. Trimming took off 4 bases at V and 1 base at J, with 4 bases between the two ends. CDR1 and CDR2 from the germline V gene are SQVTM and ANQGSEA. DNA for the CDR3: TGCAGCGTTGGACAGAACACTGAAGCTTTCTTT. Residues: CSVGQNTEAFF.